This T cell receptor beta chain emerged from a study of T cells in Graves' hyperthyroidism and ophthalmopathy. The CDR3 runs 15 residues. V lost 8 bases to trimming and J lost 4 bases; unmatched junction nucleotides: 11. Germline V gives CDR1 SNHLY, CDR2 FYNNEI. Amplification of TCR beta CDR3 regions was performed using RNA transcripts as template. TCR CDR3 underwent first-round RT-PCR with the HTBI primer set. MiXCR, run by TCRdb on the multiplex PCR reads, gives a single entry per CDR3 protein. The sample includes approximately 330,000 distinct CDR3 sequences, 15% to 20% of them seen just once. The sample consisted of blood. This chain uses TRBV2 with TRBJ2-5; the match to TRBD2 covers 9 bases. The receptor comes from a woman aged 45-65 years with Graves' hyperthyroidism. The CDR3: CASRGSGGQGETQYF. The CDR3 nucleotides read TGTGCCAGCCGTGGTAGCGGGGGCCAGGGAGAGACCCAGTACTTC.